The entry below describes one TCR beta chain. This clonotype was recorded many times. Its antigen remains undetermined. Base qualities are not recorded, but no much larger clone differs from it by a single base. The library relied on RT-PCR. TCRdb shows the sequencer as NextSeq 550. Starting from the raw public reads, TCRdb applied fastp trimming at Q25, assembled clones with MiXCR and retained in-frame beta chains. Every CDR3 protein is listed once, alongside the most common genes and DNA of its rows. Present in this sample are tens of thousands of distinct CDR3 sequences, roughly 5.1% of which were seen just once. The ten largest clones represent around 3% of the sample. This entry comes from a study of patients and donors after allogeneic stem cell transplantation (dated by TCRdb to 2020 to 2022). Based on the germline V gene, the CDR1 and CDR2 sequences are SGHRS and YFSETQ. The cysteine opens and the phenylalanine closes a CDR3 of 11 amino acids. Of the read, only the CDR3 DNA is kept; its 33 bases are in frame from base 1. V and J lose 0 bases and 5 bases, and a span of 3 bases separates them.

Material for sequencing was blood, either unsorted or a sorted T cell fraction (not recorded which). The chain joins TRBV5-1 to TRBJ2-7; the D segment cannot be called with confidence. This TCR was recovered from a human donor who was either an allogeneic HSCT recipient or a stem cell or donor lymphocyte infusion donor (not recorded which). It is not recorded whose cells these are; they may come from a transplant donor. The CDR3: CASSLDHEQYF. The sequenced DNA is TGCGCCAGCAGCTTGGACCACGAGCAGTACTTC.